The clone carrying this T cell receptor (beta chain) was seen more than once but under ten times. The antigen is not known. The same CDR3 can be traced to other DNA sequences in this sample. This sample is part of a study of metastatic and nonmetastatic thyroid tumors. Overall study context: The comparison covered peripheral blood and tumor or nodule tissue in malignant and benign thyroid patients. Notes on the study in general: Benign nodules reportedly had significantly lower TCR beta diversity than malignant thyroid tumors in blood and tumor.

With MiXCR, TCRdb reprocessed the PCR reads. The top ten hold less than 4% of the sample, which has around 30,000 clones, under 25% seen once. This CDR3 is built from 13 residues. J gave up 7 bases and V 5 bases, and 7 bases lay outside the gene matches. Germline V CDR1 and CDR2: MNHNS, SASEGT. Thyroid surgery was performed in patients who had received no treatment beforehand. Sequencing was performed on tumor tissue. V and J are TRBV6-1 and TRBJ2-7; 8 nucleotides line up with TRBD1. The receptor was isolated from a male donor with papillary thyroid cancer or a benign thyroid nodule (not recorded which). Some clones in this sample may be carry-over from other donors' samples. The DNA for the CDR3 is TGTGCCAGCAGTTCCGGACAGGGTGGAGAGCAGTACTTC. Residues: CASSSGQGGEQYF.